This TCR beta chain is from a study of T cells after yellow fever vaccination. Study information: Some fractions had low cell numbers, and these were prepared with SMART-Seq v4 Ultra Low Input.

Template switching by 5'RACE produced TCR cDNA, adding a universal primer site and UMIs. MiXCR, run by TCRdb on the 5' RACE reads, gives a single entry per CDR3 protein. The repertoire holds some 320,000 distinct CDR3 sequences, with roughly 4.3% as singletons. Broader study findings: Subsequent to the booster, the majority of primary-vaccination clones reappeared (96% CD4, around 90% CD8).

CDR1 and CDR2 from the germline V gene are MNHEY and SVGAGI. Trimming cost V 0 bases and J 0 bases; bases outside gene matches: 4. The CDR3 is 18 amino acids. This clonotype has only a few counts. The antigen remains unidentified. The J gene is TRBJ2-6, the V gene TRBV6-5; 8 bases agree with TRBD2. The sample consisted of PBMCs, taken 5 days after the yellow fever booster vaccination. The TCR sequence derives from a man aged 18 to 29 who received the YFV17D yellow fever vaccine. Written as DNA, the CDR3 is TGTGCCAGCAGTTACTCGAGCGGGGGAGGCTCTGGGGCCAACGTCCTGACTTTC. Translation: CASSYSSGGGSGANVLTF.